This entry concerns a single TCR beta chain. The antigen this receptor binds is unknown. Base qualities are missing; no much larger clone stands one base away. The instrument given in TCRdb is Illumina HiSeq 2500. Quantitative 5'-RACE with molecular barcodes was used to prepare TCR beta libraries. From the authors' description of their analysis: To identify disease-linked TCR variants, a new computational method was used, one built on a probabilistic model of VDJ rearrangement. The raw public reads went through TCRdb reprocessing: fastp at Q25, MiXCR clone calling, in-frame beta chains kept. CDR3 protein sequences are deduplicated, and each keeps its most common genes and DNA. TCRdb, rather than the study authors, made the V and J calls. Across this sample there are 750,000 to 850,000 distinct CDR3 sequences, with over 9.5% seen only once. The top ten clones comprise 0.45% to 0.6% of the sample. V ends up 3 bases short and J 7 bases short, with an unmatched junction base count of 12. Taken from cysteine to phenylalanine, the CDR3 has 16 residues. The kept DNA is CDR3 alone, 48 bases in frame from the first base. Per the germline V gene, LGHNA is the CDR1 and YSLEER is the CDR2.

This sample was included in a study of CD8 T cells in ankylosing spondylitis (dated by TCRdb to the late 2010s). Looking at the study overall: The study set out to find disease-linked TCR variants by profiling T cell receptor beta repertoires in ankylosing spondylitis patients and healthy donors. Peripheral blood was sampled, and synovial fluid was additionally collected from ankylosing spondylitis patients. In total, the full study cohort was made up of roughly 110 healthy donors and some 26 ankylosing spondylitis patients.

What the research found in general, with its limitations: A TCR beta motif made up of seven or eight highly homologous amino acid variants appeared to be characteristic of blood from ankylosing spondylitis patients. The disease-linked clones had a CD8+ phenotype and were found at relatively low frequencies in peripheral blood. Some of the motif variants had been reported before in the synovial fluid and blood of reactive arthritis patients, a finding that suggests common disease-initiation mechanisms. According to the report, matched synovial fluid samples from ankylosing spondylitis patients were significantly enriched for the disease-linked clones.

The TCR originated in a male donor with ankylosing spondylitis. Source material: blood, either unsorted or a sorted T cell fraction (not recorded which). This sequence uses TRBV4-3 and TRBJ2-7; a stretch of 10 junction bases matches TRBD2. The CDR3 protein sequence reads: CASSQRLAGTPDEQYF. The DNA is as follows: TGCGCCAGCAGCCAGCGACTAGCGGGTACGCCTGATGAGCAGTACTTC.